This T cell receptor (beta chain) comes out of a study of CD8 T cells in ankylosing spondylitis (TCRdb year 2017). Notes on the research overall: The study set out to find disease-linked TCR variants by profiling T cell receptor beta repertoires in ankylosing spondylitis patients and healthy donors. Peripheral blood samples were taken, and synovial fluid was additionally collected from ankylosing spondylitis patients. The whole study cohort included 108 healthy donors and 25 ankylosing spondylitis patients. Results the study describes overall, beyond this receptor: Significant enrichment of the disease-linked clones was reported in matched synovial fluid samples from ankylosing spondylitis patients. Some motif variants were previously reported in synovial fluid and blood of reactive arthritis patients, suggesting common disease-initiation mechanisms. In peripheral blood, the disease-linked clones were found at relatively low frequencies and had a CD8+ phenotype. A TCR beta motif made up of fewer than 10 highly homologous amino acid variants appeared to be characteristic of blood from ankylosing spondylitis patients.

The data were produced on an Illumina HiSeq 2500. Quantitative 5'-RACE with molecular barcodes was the method used to prepare the TCR beta libraries. As for the original processing: A new computational method based on a probabilistic model of VDJ rearrangement was used to identify disease-linked TCR variants. TCRdb ran its own pipeline on the public reads, namely fastp trimming at Q25 and MiXCR clone calling, and kept in-frame beta chains. Each entry is one CDR3 protein sequence, shown with its most common DNA and genes. The V and J calls, along with clone size, are taken from TCRdb and not from the paper's own processing. This sample gives 180,000 or so distinct CDR3 sequences in total; around a tenth of them show up just once. The ten largest clones add up to roughly 28% of the sample. The table lists this clonotype with many counts. This clone's antigen is unknown. Base qualities are not at hand, and no much larger clone is one base apart.

CDR3 length: 14 amino acids, cysteine to phenylalanine. Solely the CDR3 DNA is kept, with 42 bases framed from the first base. The germline V and J ends show losses of 6 bases and 3 bases respectively, and no gene match explains 7 bases of the junction. The TCR sequence derives from a male donor with ankylosing spondylitis or in good health (not recorded which). The V and J segments used are TRBV12-3 or TRBV12-4 and TRBJ2-7, with TRBD1 matching 8 junction bases. Sample: blood, either unsorted or a sorted T cell fraction (not recorded which). At the DNA level, the sequence is TGTGCCAGCAGCGGGACAGGCCTGCTCTACGAGCAGTACTTC. Its protein product is CASSGTGLLYEQYF.